The 12 T cell receptor beta chains reported below all come from one sample, sequenced in a study of T cell responses to AZD1222 COVID-19 vaccine. Method: immunoSEQ multiplex PCR; TCRdb's copy keeps in-frame clones and lacks some. The sample has 90,000 to 150,000 clones, about 90% seen once. Sequences were derived from peripheral blood, sampled on day 0 of AZD1222 vaccination. Receptor source: an adult in good health.

The chain has TRBV11-3 and TRBJ2-1, with 8 positions matching TRBD2. Germline loops: CDR1 SGHNT, CDR2 YENEEA. The J segment lost 4 bases and the V segment lost 5 bases, leaving 7 bases of the junction unmatched. This CDR3 contains 15 residues. As DNA, the CDR3 is TGTGCCAGCAGCCCCCGCGGCGGGAGGTACAATGAGCAGTTCTTC. Protein sequence: CASSPRGGRYNEQFF.

This chain uses TRBV12-5 with TRBJ1-2; unclear D gene. Germline V lookup: CDR1 LGHNT, CDR2 FRNRAP. Trimming pared 5 bases from V and 6 bases from J, leaving 19 bases between. The CDR3 contains 15 residues. The CDR3 reads CASGPWTAASDGYTF. The CDR3 bases are TGTGCTAGTGGTCCGTGGACGGCCGCCAGCGATGGCTACACCTTC.

V is TRBV7-2 and J is TRBJ2-2; 16 positions match TRBD2. The CDR3 is made up of 17 amino acids. Trimming removed 5 bases from V and 7 bases from J; junction bases left unmatched: 7. Germline CDR1 SGHTA, CDR2 FQGNSA. The CDR3 reads CASSPPGLAGGSGELFF. The CDR3 DNA follows: TGTGCCAGCAGCCCCCCGGGACTAGCGGGAGGGAGCGGGGAGCTGTTTTTT.

The V call is TRBV7-9, the J call TRBJ2-7; 8 bases match TRBD2. The germline gives CDR1 SEHNR, CDR2 FQNEAQ (reference sequence). Unmatched junction bases numbered 7, after V lost 1 base and J lost 2 bases. The CDR3 sequence is 16 residues long. CDR3: CASSLEGGRTPYEQYF. DNA of the CDR3: TGTGCCAGCAGCTTAGAAGGCGGGAGGACCCCCTACGAGCAGTACTTC.

V usage is TRBV12-3 or TRBV12-4 and J usage is TRBJ1-2, with 7 bases aligning to TRBD1. There are 13 residues in the CDR3. The J segment lost 2 bases and the V segment lost 6 bases, leaving 3 bases of the junction unmatched. CDR3 in amino acids: CASSPGQNYGYTF. The CDR3 bases are TGTGCCAGCAGCCCGGGACAGAACTATGGCTACACCTTC.

The chain links TRBV5-4 to TRBJ2-3, with D uncertain. V was trimmed by 4 bases and J by 0 bases, leaving 9 bases between them. CDR3 length equals 14 residues. Germline-derived CDR1 and CDR2 are SGHNT and YYREEE (reference sequence). CDR3 residues: CASSSVASTDTQYF. For the CDR3, the DNA is TGTGCCAGCAGCAGCGTCGCTAGCACAGATACGCAGTATTTT.

The chain uses TRBV19 and TRBJ1-4; D is perhaps TRBD1 (5 bases). V shed 8 bases and J shed 7 bases, with 17 bases lying between them. Germline V gene data show CDR1 as LNHDA and CDR2 as SQIVND (reference sequence). The CDR3 is 14 amino acids. The CDR3 DNA reads TGTGCCAGTCGCCCCGACCGAGACAGTGAAAAACTGTTTTTT. Translation: CASRPDRDSEKLFF.

The chain joins TRBV19 to TRBJ1-5; possibly TRBD1 for D (5 bases). The CDR3 totals 13 residues. Trimming took off 10 bases at V and 6 bases at J, with 16 bases between the two ends. Germline assignment: CDR1 LNHDA and CDR2 SQIVND (reference sequence). The CDR3 spells CATGGTRAQPQHF. Written as DNA, the CDR3 is TGTGCCACCGGAGGGACTAGGGCTCAGCCCCAGCATTTT.

The rearrangement uses TRBV4-1 and TRBJ2-4, with no clear D. The germline V gene has CDR1 MGHRA and CDR2 YSYEKL. This CDR3 is built from 16 residues. V was shortened by 2 bases and J by 0 bases, with 11 bases between the two germline ends. The CDR3, as DNA: TGCGCCAGCAGCCAAAGAGGCGCCCTAGCCAAAAACATTCAGTACTTC. Protein sequence: CASSQRGALAKNIQYF.

CDR3 residues: CASKRPGLAGVNEQFF. The DNA for the CDR3 is TGTGCCAGCAAGCGGCCGGGACTAGCGGGGGTCAATGAGCAGTTCTTC. This chain joins TRBV7-2 and TRBJ2-1; 14 bases map to TRBD2. Germline V gives CDR1 SGHTA, CDR2 FQGNSA. With 7 bases clipped from V and 6 bases from J, the junction kept 8 bases outside the gene matches. The CDR3 consists of 16 residues. Using reference TRBV7-2 and TRBJ2-1 for the parts outside the CDR3, the full variable domain is GAGVSQSPSNKVTEKGKDVELRCDPISGHTALYWYRQSLGQGLEFLIYFQGNSAPDKSGLPSDRFSAERTGGSVSTLTIQRTQQEDSAVYLCASKRPGLAGVNEQFFGPGTRLTVL.

J is TRBJ2-7 and V is TRBV6-6; the match to TRBD2 covers 10 bases. The V and J ends lost 6 bases and 1 base, in that order; junction bases with no gene match: 3. Germline CDR1 MNHNY, CDR2 SVGAGI (reference sequence). The CDR3 is 14 amino acids. The CDR3 DNA is TGTGCCAGCAGAGTAGCGGGGGGATCCTACGAGCAGTACTTC. Amino acid sequence: CASRVAGGSYEQYF.

The chain uses TRBV7-6 and TRBJ1-3; D gene uncertain. Trimming took off 5 bases at V and 0 bases at J, with 11 bases between the two ends. The CDR3 runs 15 residues. CDR1 is SGHVS, CDR2 FNYEAQ, per germline. This CDR3 is CASSPSRSSGNTIYF. For the CDR3, the DNA is TGTGCCAGCAGCCCGAGCCGTTCCTCTGGAAACACCATATATTTT.